This TCR beta chain was found in a study of response to subunit inactivated influenza vaccine. The V and J ends lost 0 bases and 2 bases respectively, with 8 bases between them. Germline CDR1 is SGHTA and CDR2 is FQGNSA. The CDR3 covers 14 residues. This clonotype was seen a few times. TCRdb re-called the RT-PCR reads through MiXCR, storing one row per CDR3 protein. The sample has hundreds of thousands of distinct CDR3 sequences; around 13% are singletons. The chain has TRBV7-2 and TRBJ2-7, with D maybe TRBD1 (7 bases). The receptor was derived from a man aged 45 to 65 who received an inactivated influenza vaccine. The source was PBMCs from blood, collected roughly 46 days after vaccination. The CDR3 nucleotides are TGTGCCAGCAGCTTAGCCAGGGGGGCCTACGAGCAGTACTTC. This encodes CASSLARGAYEQYF.